This T cell receptor (beta chain) came from a study of T-cell memory formation after mild COVID-19. Findings and caveats of the study: Clones which contracted sat mainly in CM and EM if CD4+, and in EMRA if CD8+. Cross-reactive memory seemingly joined, as some responding clones were found in pre-infection memory. Contracting clones from day 15 to 85 showed balanced CD4/CD8; later expanders favored CD4+.

TCRdb reanalysed the 5' RACE reads using MiXCR and keeps one entry per CDR3 protein. The data contain around 300,000 distinct CDR3 sequences, roughly an eighth of them seen just once; the ten biggest clones take up approximately 22%. This clonotype showed up just a few times. Its cognate antigen is unknown. V lost 3 bases, J lost 1 base, and 9 bases lay in between. CDR1 is SEHNR, CDR2 FQNEAQ, per germline (reference sequence). The CDR3 runs 14 residues. The receptor comes from a man aged 18-30 years who had mild COVID-19 (a few samples of this study predate the infection). Cell type and time point are not known. The sequenced sample consisted of PBMCs or a T cell subset sorted from them (not recorded which). The rearrangement links TRBV7-9 to TRBJ2-5; D perhaps matches TRBD1 (6 bases). CDR3 in amino acids: CASSFTTGQETQYF. The CDR3 DNA reads as TGTGCCAGCAGCTTCACGACAGGCCAAGAGACCCAGTACTTC.